Presented here are 11 T cell receptor beta chains from one specimen sequenced in a study of cytomegalovirus exposure and HLA in healthy donors. The PCR employed 60 Vbeta primers together with 13 Jbeta primers. Here immunoSEQ multiplex PCR was the method, and the copy in TCRdb shows in-frame clones only, minus some. The table includes 95,000 to 130,000 clones, about 59% detected once. Source material: PBMCs. These receptors were taken from a woman aged 40 to 50 in good health and CMV-seropositive.

This chain connects TRBV5-1 to TRBJ2-5; D perhaps matches TRBD1 (5 bases). V was cut by 2 bases and J by 5 bases, with 10 bases left in between. Germline lookup yields CDR1 SGHRS and CDR2 YFSETQ. This CDR3 contains 13 residues. The chain's CDR3 is CASSLETEETQYF. The DNA of the CDR3 is TGCGCCAGCAGCTTAGAGACAGAGGAGACCCAGTACTTC.

The chain links TRBV2 to TRBJ1-4, with 7 bases that match TRBD1. The V segment lost 5 bases and the J segment 0 bases; nucleotides outside the gene matches: 12. The CDR3 is 18 amino acids. Looked up from germline, CDR1 is SNHLY and CDR2 is FYNNEI. The CDR3 nucleotides read TGTGCCAGCAGTCATGACAGGGTGTCGGCTGCAACTAATGAAAAACTGTTTTTT. Translation: CASSHDRVSAATNEKLFF.

This clone was counted only a few times. CDR3 DNA: TGTGCCAGCAGTGAAGGGCAGGTTCCCGCCTACGAGCAGTACTTC. It is translated as CASSEGQVPAYEQYF. This chain joins TRBV6-1 and TRBJ2-5; D ambiguous. Matching the DNA end better, TRBJ2-7 makes the J call doubtful. Germline lookup yields CDR1 MNHNS and CDR2 SASEGT. The CDR3 has 15 amino acids.

The chain uses TRBV13 and TRBJ2-1; weak D call: TRBD2 (7 bases). Trimming stripped 5 bases from V and 4 bases from J, with 24 bases between. Germline loops: CDR1 PRHDT, CDR2 FYEKMQ (reference sequence). This CDR3 has 18 residues. The CDR3: CASSPGYDRAGAYNEQFF. DNA for the CDR3: TGTGCCAGCAGCCCCGGATATGATAGGGCGGGGGCGTACAATGAGCAGTTCTTC.

V is TRBV5-1 and J is TRBJ2-1; D is possibly TRBD1 (6 bases). The CDR3 consists of 15 residues. The V and J ends lost 2 bases and 2 bases respectively, with 11 bases between them. Germline V CDR1 and CDR2: SGHRS, YFSETQ. CDR3 protein: CASSLIQGTYNEQFF. The DNA for the CDR3 is TGCGCCAGCAGCTTAATACAGGGTACCTACAATGAGCAGTTCTTC.

CDR3 loop: CASSPRSTQGLHGYTF. CDR3 nucleotides: TGTGCCAGCAGCCCCCGGTCGACACAGGGGTTGCATGGCTACACCTTC. J is TRBJ1-2 and V is TRBV7-9, with 7 positions matching TRBD1. This CDR3 has 16 amino acids. Trimming took 5 bases from V and 6 from J; bases not matched to a gene: 15. Germline V CDR1 and CDR2: SEHNR, FQNEAQ (reference sequence).

This clone was counted a few times. The chain recombines TRBV14 with TRBJ2-5; D may be TRBD2 (5 bases). The DNA end lines up better with TRBJ2-7; the J call may be wrong. Germline values: CDR1 SGHDN, CDR2 FVKESK. CDR3 length: 17 residues. The CDR3 here is CASSQYREPGMPYEQYF. CDR3 nucleotides: TGTGCCAGCAGCCAGTATCGGGAACCGGGCATGCCCTACGAGCAGTACTTC.

The chain is built from TRBV27 and TRBJ2-1; weak D call: TRBD1 (6 bases). The ends were cut back, 5 bases at V and 4 bases at J, with 9 bases in the middle. The CDR3 extends over 13 amino acids. Germline V lookup: CDR1 MNHEY, CDR2 SMNVEV (reference sequence). DNA for the CDR3: TGTGCCAGCAGTGTACAGGGATACAATGAGCAGTTCTTC. It yields the protein CASSVQGYNEQFF.

This clone appeared a few times. The chain combines TRBV7-2 with TRBJ1-5, with D tentatively TRBD1 (5 bases). V was shortened by 0 bases and J by 6 bases, with 15 bases between the two germline ends. The germline V gene has CDR1 SGHTA and CDR2 FQGNSA. This CDR3 region has 16 residues. The CDR3, as DNA: TGTGCCAGCAGCTTAGCCAGGTCCAGGGCCTCTCAGCCCCAGCATTTT. It specifies CASSLARSRASQPQHF. The full variable domain, rest sourced from reference TRBV7-2 and TRBJ1-5, is GAGVSQSPSNKVTEKGKDVELRCDPISGHTALYWYRQSLGQGLEFLIYFQGNSAPDKSGLPSDRFSAERTGGSVSTLTIQRTQQEDSAVYLCASSLARSRASQPQHFGDGTRLSIL.

This sequence joins TRBV4-1 and TRBJ2-3; TRBD2 matches at 8 bases. The trim removed 1 base at V and 0 bases at J, leaving 12 bases unmatched. The V gene's germline CDR1 is MGHRA and CDR2 YSYEKL. The CDR3 length is 19 residues. The CDR3 sequence is CASSQGAAGATISTDTQYF. In DNA form, the CDR3 reads TGCGCCAGCAGCCAAGGTGCAGCGGGAGCCACTATCAGCACAGATACGCAGTATTTT.

The chain links TRBV6-5 to TRBJ1-1; no clear D. Trimming stripped 6 bases from V and 5 bases from J, with 16 bases between. This CDR3 spans 14 amino acids. Germline CDR1 reads MNHEY; CDR2 reads SVGAGI. The CDR3 nucleotides are TGTGCCAGCAGCCCCGCCCCGACTGGGACTGAAGCTTTCTTT. It codes for CASSPAPTGTEAFF.